This T cell receptor beta chain was recovered during a study of blood T cell repertoires in COVID-19. Looking at the study overall: The United States, Italy and Spain supplied acute and convalescent COVID-19 samples.

Libraries were prepared by immunoSEQ multiplex PCR; TCRdb keeps only in-frame clonotypes and omits some of them. In the table there are 310,000 or so clones, 90% of which are singletons. Clinical history reported by participants formed the basis on which cohorts were assigned. The germline V gene has CDR1 SGHNT and CDR2 YYREEE (reference sequence). J was trimmed by 4 bases and V by 5 bases; bases with no gene match: 14. This CDR3 has 16 residues. The rearrangement joins TRBV5-4 to TRBJ1-2, with TRBD1 identical over 7 bases. The sequenced sample consisted of PBMCs or T cells enriched from blood (not recorded which). This sequence was found in a woman between 18 and 29 years old with acute COVID-19. The CDR3 bases are TGTGCCAGCAGTCACGCAGGGGGGACAGCCTCCTATGGCTACACCTTC. It specifies CASSHAGGTASYGYTF.